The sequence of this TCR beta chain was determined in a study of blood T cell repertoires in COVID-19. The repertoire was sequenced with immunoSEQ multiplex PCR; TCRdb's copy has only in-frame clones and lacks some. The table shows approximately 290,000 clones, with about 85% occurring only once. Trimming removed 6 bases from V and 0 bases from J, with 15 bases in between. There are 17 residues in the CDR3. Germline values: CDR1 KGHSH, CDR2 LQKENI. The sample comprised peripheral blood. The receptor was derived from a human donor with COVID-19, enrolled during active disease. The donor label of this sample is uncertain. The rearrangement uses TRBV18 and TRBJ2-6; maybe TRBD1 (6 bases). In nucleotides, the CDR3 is TGTGCCAGCTCCTCAGGGGTCCCCTTCTCTGGGGCCAACGTCCTGACTTTC. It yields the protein CASSSGVPFSGANVLTF. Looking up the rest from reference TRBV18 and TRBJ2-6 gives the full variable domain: NAGVMQNPRHLVRRRGQEARLRCSPMKGHSHVYWYRQLPEEGLKFMVYLQKENIIDESGMPKERFSAEFPKEGPSILRIQQVVRGDSAAYFCASSSGVPFSGANVLTFGAGSRLTVL.